Reported below is one T cell receptor beta chain. Its antigen is still unknown. This CDR3 has 13 amino acids. Per the germline V gene, CDR1 is KGHSH and CDR2 is LQKENI. The V and J ends lost 8 bases and 4 bases, in that order; junction bases with no gene match: 7. This sample was included in a study of T-cell reconstitution after alpha-beta-depleted transplantation in children. General observations from the study: Where some patients showed high TCRbeta diversity at day 60, it came from recipient T cells and thymic progenitors that had survived. Reports say that about two months after transplant, the alpha-beta T cells came out of several hundred graft clones that had expanded. A year had passed since transplant, and T-cell counts and diversity by then came mostly from newly produced T cells.

Unique molecular identifiers were incorporated when the TCRbeta library was constructed. TCRdb re-analysed the PCR reads in MiXCR, keeping a single row per CDR3 protein. The table has about 100,000 distinct CDR3 sequences, around 7% seen once. This specimen consisted of PBMCs, obtained before TCRalphabeta/CD19-depleted stem cell transplant. The TCR originated in a boy between 2 and 10 years old with acute lymphoblastic leukemia, due to receive a stem cell transplant. V is TRBV18 and J is TRBJ2-5; 7 bases agree with TRBD1. CDR3 DNA: TGTGCCAGCGCCGACAGGGCGGCAGAGACCCAGTACTTC. Amino acids: CASADRAAETQYF.